Following are 12 T cell receptor beta chains from one sample sequenced in a study of cytomegalovirus exposure and HLA in healthy donors. It was with 60 Vbeta and 13 Jbeta primers that the PCR ran. Sequencing used immunoSEQ multiplex PCR; TCRdb keeps in-frame clones, though not all of them. The repertoire includes about 160,000 clones, roughly 80% of them detected once, and roughly 9.7% sits in the top ten. The sequencing input was PBMCs. These receptors were obtained from a man between 18 and 29 years old in good health and CMV-seropositive.

This rearrangement joins TRBV15 to TRBJ2-1; 8 bases match TRBD2. The junction had 11 bases not matched to a gene; V was cut back by 1 base and J by 6 bases. CDR1 is LNHNV, CDR2 YYDKDF, per germline (reference sequence). CDR3 length equals 17 residues. CDR3 sequence reads: CATSRGNIAGGGNEQFF. In nucleotides, the CDR3 is TGTGCCACCAGCAGAGGTAACATTGCGGGAGGAGGCAATGAGCAGTTCTTC.

V and J are TRBV27 and TRBJ2-3, with 12 bases aligning to TRBD2. This CDR3 comprises 15 residues. CDR1 MNHEY and CDR2 SMNVEV come from the germline V gene (reference sequence). J gave up 2 bases and V 9 bases, and 6 bases lay outside the gene matches. The CDR3 bases are TGTGCCAGTACTAGCGGGGGGACGATCACAGATACGCAGTATTTT. Translation: CASTSGGTITDTQYF.

The chain links TRBV14 to TRBJ2-5, with 9 bases matching TRBD2. J was trimmed by 1 base and V by 0 bases; bases with no gene match: 6. The germline CDR1 and CDR2 sequences are SGHDN and FVKESK. The CDR3 contains 17 residues. CDR3 amino acids: CASSQDWTSEIQETQYF. Here the CDR3 DNA reads TGTGCCAGCAGCCAAGATTGGACTAGCGAGATCCAAGAGACCCAGTACTTC. Supplemented by reference TRBV14 and TRBJ2-5, the full variable domain reads EAGVTQFPSHSVIEKGQTVTLRCDPISGHDNLYWYRRVMGKEIKFLLHFVKESKQDESGMPNNRFLAERTGGTYSTLKVQPAELEDSGVYFCASSQDWTSEIQETQYFGPGTRLLVL.

This sequence joins TRBV7-9 and TRBJ2-7; D uncertain. The CDR3 sequence is 13 residues long. V was clipped by 7 bases and J by 6 bases, with 16 bases between them. CDR1 and CDR2 from the germline V gene are SEHNR and FQNEAQ (reference sequence). This chain's CDR3 is CASIIGGGSEQYF. As DNA, the CDR3 is TGTGCCAGCATTATTGGCGGCGGCTCCGAGCAGTACTTC.

This clone was seen a few times. The rearrangement links TRBV6-1 to TRBJ2-7, with D possibly matching TRBD2 (5 bases). Trimming stripped 8 bases from V and 0 bases from J, with 14 bases between. Germline V gene lookup returns CDR1 MNHNS and CDR2 SASEGT. The CDR3 length is 14 residues. The CDR3 coding sequence is TGTGCCAGCCAGCGAGAGGGAAGCTCCTACGAGCAGTACTTC. Translation: CASQREGSSYEQYF.

The chain employs TRBV10-3 and TRBJ1-3; 7 bases line up with TRBD1. The J segment lost 0 bases and the V segment lost 7 bases, leaving 3 bases of the junction unmatched. The CDR3 runs to 14 residues. The germline V gene encodes CDR1 ENHRY and CDR2 SYGVKD. The CDR3 loop reads CAINTGASGNTIYF. CDR3 nucleotides: TGTGCCATCAATACAGGGGCCTCTGGAAACACCATATATTTT.

The chain joins TRBV7-2 to TRBJ1-4, with D perhaps matching TRBD1 (5 bases). V lost 5 bases and J lost 8, with 15 bases in between. Per the germline V gene, CDR1 is SGHTA and CDR2 is FQGNSA. The CDR3 spans 14 residues. The CDR3 spells CASSMGGAGEKLFF. The CDR3 nucleotides read TGTGCCAGCAGCATGGGCGGGGCGGGGGAAAAACTGTTTTTT.

This clone was picked up a small number of times. J is TRBJ1-5 and V is TRBV10-3; D is perhaps TRBD1 (5 bases). Trimming pared 5 bases from V and 5 bases from J, leaving 10 bases between. The CDR3 sequence is 13 residues long. Germline CDR1 and CDR2: ENHRY and SYGVKD. The CDR3 protein is CAISPAGHQPQHF. Here the CDR3 DNA reads TGTGCCATCAGTCCCGCGGGGCATCAGCCCCAGCATTTT.

As concerns this clone: Within the sample, other DNA sequences also encode this same CDR3. The chain is built from TRBV9 and TRBJ2-1, with a possible D match to TRBD2 (6 bases). This CDR3 contains 13 residues. V gave up 3 bases and J gave up 8 bases, with 12 bases separating them. Per germline, CDR1 SGDLS and CDR2 YYNGEE. The CDR3 region has the DNA TGTGCCAGCAGCGCGGACTATCCTCATGAGCAGTTCTTC. This codes for CASSADYPHEQFF.

The chain uses TRBV15 and TRBJ1-4; no definite D call. CDR3 length: 14 amino acids. The germline V gene has CDR1 LNHNV and CDR2 YYDKDF (reference sequence). V shed 3 bases and J shed 8 bases, with 13 bases lying between them. DNA of the CDR3: TGTGCCACCAGCAGGGGCCCGGTTCGCGAAAAACTGTTTTTT. This gives the protein CATSRGPVREKLFF.

The V and J genes are TRBV5-4 and TRBJ2-7; 9 bases align to TRBD1. The CDR3 is 17 amino acids. After removal of 3 bases from V and 6 bases from J, the junction contained 16 bases not matched to a gene. Germline values: CDR1 SGHNT, CDR2 YYREEE (reference sequence). The CDR3 nucleotides read TGTGCCAGCAGCTCCCTTAGGTCGGGACAGGGAACCCCCGAGCAGTACTTC. Amino acids: CASSSLRSGQGTPEQYF.

The rearrangement joins TRBV7-9 to TRBJ1-3, with TRBD1 identical over 7 bases. Germline-derived CDR1 and CDR2 are SEHNR and FQNEAQ (reference sequence). The CDR3 has 16 residues. The trim removed 4 bases at V and 4 bases at J, leaving 10 bases unmatched. In nucleotides, the CDR3 is TGTGCCAGCAGCTCGATCCCGGGACAGTCCGGAAACACCATATATTTT. Its protein is CASSSIPGQSGNTIYF. Looking up the rest from reference TRBV7-9 and TRBJ1-3 gives the full variable domain: DTGVSQNPRHKITKRGQNVTFRCDPISEHNRLYWYRQTLGQGPEFLTYFQNEAQLEKSRLLSDRFSAERPKGSFSTLEIQRTEQGDSAMYLCASSSIPGQSGNTIYFGEGSWLTVV.